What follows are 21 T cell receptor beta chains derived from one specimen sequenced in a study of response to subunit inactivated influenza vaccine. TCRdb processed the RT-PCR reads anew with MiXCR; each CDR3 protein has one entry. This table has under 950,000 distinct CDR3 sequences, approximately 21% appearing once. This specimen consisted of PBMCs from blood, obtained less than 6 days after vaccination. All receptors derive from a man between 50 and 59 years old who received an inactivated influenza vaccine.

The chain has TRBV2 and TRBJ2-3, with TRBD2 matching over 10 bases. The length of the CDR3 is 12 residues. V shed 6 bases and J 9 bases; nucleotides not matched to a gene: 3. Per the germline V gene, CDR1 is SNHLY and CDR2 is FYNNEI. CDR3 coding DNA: TGTGCCAGCAGCTGGACTAGCGGAACGCAGTATTTT. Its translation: CASSWTSGTQYF.

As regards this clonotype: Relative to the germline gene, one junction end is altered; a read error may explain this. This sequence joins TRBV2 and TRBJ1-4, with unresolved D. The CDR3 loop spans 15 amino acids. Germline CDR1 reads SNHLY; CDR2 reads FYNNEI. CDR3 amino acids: CASTEPYYLGEKLFF. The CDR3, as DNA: TGTGCCAGCACTGAACCTTACTACTTAGGGGAAAAACTGTTTTTT. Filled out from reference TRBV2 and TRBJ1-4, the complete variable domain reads EPEVTQTPSHQVTQMGQEVILRCVPISNHLYFYWYRQILGQKVEFLVSFYNNEISEKSEIFDDQFSVERPDGSNFTLKIRSTKLEDSAMYFCASTEPYYLGEKLFFGSGTQLSVL.

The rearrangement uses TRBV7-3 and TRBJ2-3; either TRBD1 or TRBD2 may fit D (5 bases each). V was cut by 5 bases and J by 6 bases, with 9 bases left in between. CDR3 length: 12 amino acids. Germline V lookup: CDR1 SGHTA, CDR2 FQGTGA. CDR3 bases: TGTGCCAGCAGCACATGGGGGGATACGCAGTATTTT. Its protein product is CASSTWGDTQYF.

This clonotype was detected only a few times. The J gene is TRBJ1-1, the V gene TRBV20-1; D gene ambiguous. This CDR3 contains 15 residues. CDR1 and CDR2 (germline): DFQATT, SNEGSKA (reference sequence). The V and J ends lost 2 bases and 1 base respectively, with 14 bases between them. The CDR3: CSARRSRGGNTEAFF. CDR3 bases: TGCAGTGCTAGACGGTCGCGGGGTGGGAACACTGAAGCTTTCTTT.

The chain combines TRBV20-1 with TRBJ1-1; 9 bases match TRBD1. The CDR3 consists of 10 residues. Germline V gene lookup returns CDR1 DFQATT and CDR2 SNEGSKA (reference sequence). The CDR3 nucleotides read TGCAGCCTGGACAGGGGCGAAGCTTTCTTT. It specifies CSLDRGEAFF.

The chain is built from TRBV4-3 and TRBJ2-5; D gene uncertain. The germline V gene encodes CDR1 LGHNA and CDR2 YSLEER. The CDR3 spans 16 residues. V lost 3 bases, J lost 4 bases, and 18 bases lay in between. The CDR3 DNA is TGCGCCAGCAGCCAGGGTCACGGATACCCCGGAGAGACCCAGTACTTC. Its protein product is CASSQGHGYPGETQYF.

The CDR3 nucleotides are TGCAGCGTTGGGCCAGCGGGAGACTACGAGCAGTACTTC. It is translated as CSVGPAGDYEQYF. J is TRBJ2-7 and V is TRBV29-1; 8 bases are shared with TRBD2. The V and J ends lost 4 bases and 3 bases, in that order; junction bases with no gene match: 5. This CDR3 comprises 13 residues. The germline CDR1 and CDR2 sequences are SQVTM and ANQGSEA.

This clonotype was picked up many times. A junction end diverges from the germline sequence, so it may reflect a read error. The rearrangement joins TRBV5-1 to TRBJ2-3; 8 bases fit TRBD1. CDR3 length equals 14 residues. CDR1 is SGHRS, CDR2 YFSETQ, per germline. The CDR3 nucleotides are TGTGCCAGCAGCTTGGGGACAGGTACAGATACGCAGTATTTT. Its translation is CASSLGTGTDTQYF.

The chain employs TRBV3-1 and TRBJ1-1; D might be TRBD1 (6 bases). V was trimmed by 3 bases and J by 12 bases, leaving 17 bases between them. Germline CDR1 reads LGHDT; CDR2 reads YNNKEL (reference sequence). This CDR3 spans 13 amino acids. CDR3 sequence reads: CASSQIPDSQTFF. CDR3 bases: TGTGCCAGCAGCCAGATCCCGGACAGCCAGACTTTCTTT.

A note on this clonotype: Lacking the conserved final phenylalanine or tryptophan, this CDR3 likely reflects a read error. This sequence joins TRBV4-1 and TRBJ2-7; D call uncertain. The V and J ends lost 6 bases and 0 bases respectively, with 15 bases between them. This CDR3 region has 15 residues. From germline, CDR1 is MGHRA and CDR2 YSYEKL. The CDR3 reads CASSTTESSSYEQYL. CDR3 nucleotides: TGCGCCAGCAGTACAACAGAGTCCTCCTCCTACGAGCAGTACCTC.

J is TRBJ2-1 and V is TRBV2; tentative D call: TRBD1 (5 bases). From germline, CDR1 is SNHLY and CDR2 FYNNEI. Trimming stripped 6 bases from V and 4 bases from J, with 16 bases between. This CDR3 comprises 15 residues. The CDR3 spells CASRVDRGAYNEQFF. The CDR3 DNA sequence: TGTGCCAGCAGGGTAGATAGGGGCGCATACAATGAGCAGTTCTTC.

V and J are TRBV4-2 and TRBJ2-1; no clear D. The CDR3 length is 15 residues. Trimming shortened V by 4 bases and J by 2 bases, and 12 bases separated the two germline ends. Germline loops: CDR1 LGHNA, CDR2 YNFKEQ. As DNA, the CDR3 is TGTGCCAGCAGCCTCCCTTTGGTGGCCTACAATGAGCAGTTCTTC. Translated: CASSLPLVAYNEQFF.

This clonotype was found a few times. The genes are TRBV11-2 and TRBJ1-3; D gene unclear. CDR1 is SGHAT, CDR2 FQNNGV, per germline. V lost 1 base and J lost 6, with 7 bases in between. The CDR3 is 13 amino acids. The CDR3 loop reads CASSLVSSNTIYF. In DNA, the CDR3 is TGTGCCAGCAGCTTAGTTTCGTCAAACACCATATATTTT.

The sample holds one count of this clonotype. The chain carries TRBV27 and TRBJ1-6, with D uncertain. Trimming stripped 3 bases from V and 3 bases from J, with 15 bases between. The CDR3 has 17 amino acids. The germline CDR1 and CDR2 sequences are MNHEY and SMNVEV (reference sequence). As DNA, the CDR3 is TGTGCCAGCAGTTTTGCCGCCGGGCCGGACTATAATTCACCCCTCCACTTT. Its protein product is CASSFAAGPDYNSPLHF.

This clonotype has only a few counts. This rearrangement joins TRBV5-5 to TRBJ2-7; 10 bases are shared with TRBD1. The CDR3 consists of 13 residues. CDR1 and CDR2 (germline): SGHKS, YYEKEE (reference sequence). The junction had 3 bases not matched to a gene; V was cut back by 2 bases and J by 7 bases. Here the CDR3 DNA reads TGTGCCAGCAGCTTCGACAGGGGGCGGGAGCAGTACTTC. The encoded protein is CASSFDRGREQYF.

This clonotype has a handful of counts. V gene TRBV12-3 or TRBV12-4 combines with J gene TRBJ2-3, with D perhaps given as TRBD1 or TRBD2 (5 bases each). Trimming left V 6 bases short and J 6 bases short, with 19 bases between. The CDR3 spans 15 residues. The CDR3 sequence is CASRPGTSFRDTQYF. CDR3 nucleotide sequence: TGTGCCAGCAGACCCGGGACGTCTTTTAGGGATACGCAGTATTTT.

CDR3 coding DNA: TGCGCCAGCAGCCAAGGGGTCTCGTACCCTGAAGCTTTCTTT. It specifies CASSQGVSYPEAFF. The V and J genes are TRBV4-3 and TRBJ1-1; unclear D gene. From germline, CDR1 is LGHNA and CDR2 YSLEER. This CDR3 contains 14 residues. Trimming took 1 base from V and 6 from J, leaving 12 bases between them.

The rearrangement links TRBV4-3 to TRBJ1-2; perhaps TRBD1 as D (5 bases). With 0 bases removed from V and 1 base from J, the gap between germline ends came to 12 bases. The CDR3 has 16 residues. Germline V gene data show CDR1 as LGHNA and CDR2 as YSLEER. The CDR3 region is CASSQDTGGDNYGYTF. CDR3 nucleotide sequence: TGCGCCAGCAGCCAAGATACCGGGGGGGATAACTATGGCTACACCTTC.

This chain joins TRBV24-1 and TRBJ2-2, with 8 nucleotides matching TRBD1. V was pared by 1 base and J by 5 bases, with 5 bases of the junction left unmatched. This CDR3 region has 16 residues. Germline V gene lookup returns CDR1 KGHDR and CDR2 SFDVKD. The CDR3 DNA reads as TGTGCCACCAGTGATTTTTCGGACAGGGAAACCGGGGAGCTGTTTTTT. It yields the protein CATSDFSDRETGELFF.

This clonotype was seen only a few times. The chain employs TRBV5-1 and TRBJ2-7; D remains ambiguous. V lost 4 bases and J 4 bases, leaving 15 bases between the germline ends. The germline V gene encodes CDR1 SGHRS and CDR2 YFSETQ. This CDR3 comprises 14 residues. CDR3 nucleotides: TGCGCCAGCAGCGAGGATCTTTTTGGGTACGAGCAGTACTTC. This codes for CASSEDLFGYEQYF.

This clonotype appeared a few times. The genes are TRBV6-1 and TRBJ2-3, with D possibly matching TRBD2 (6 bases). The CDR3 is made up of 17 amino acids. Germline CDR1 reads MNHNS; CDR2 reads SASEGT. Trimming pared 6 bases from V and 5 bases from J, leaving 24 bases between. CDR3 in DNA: TGTGCCAGCAGCTCTCTGGTTAGCCCAGTGCGGGGAGATACGCAGTATTTT. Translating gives CASSSLVSPVRGDTQYF.